This TCR beta chain was identified during a study of blood T cell repertoires in COVID-19. The overall study: The United States, Italy and Spain supplied acute and convalescent COVID-19 samples. In each case, the material was cDNA or gDNA derived from T cells, B-cell-depleted T cells, or PBMCs.

The CDR3 has 14 residues. In germline, CDR1 is MDHEN, CDR2 SYDVKM. V shed 4 bases, J shed 4 bases, and the junction held 3 bases outside the gene matches. Original processing methods: Reference gene primer amplification gave estimated nucleated cell counts. The assay was immunoSEQ multiplex PCR, and TCRdb's table has in-frame clones only and misses some. V, J and clone size reflect that table, while D and trimming were determined from the DNA. The sample lists about 120,000 clones, around 78% occurring once. The TCR sequence derives from a man aged 25 to 40 with acute or convalescent COVID-19. Sequencing was performed on peripheral blood. This rearrangement joins TRBV28 to TRBJ1-3, with 8 bases lining up with TRBD1. The CDR3 sequence: CASSWTGSGNTIYF. CDR3 coding DNA: TGTGCCAGCAGTTGGACAGGGTCCGGAAACACCATATATTTT.